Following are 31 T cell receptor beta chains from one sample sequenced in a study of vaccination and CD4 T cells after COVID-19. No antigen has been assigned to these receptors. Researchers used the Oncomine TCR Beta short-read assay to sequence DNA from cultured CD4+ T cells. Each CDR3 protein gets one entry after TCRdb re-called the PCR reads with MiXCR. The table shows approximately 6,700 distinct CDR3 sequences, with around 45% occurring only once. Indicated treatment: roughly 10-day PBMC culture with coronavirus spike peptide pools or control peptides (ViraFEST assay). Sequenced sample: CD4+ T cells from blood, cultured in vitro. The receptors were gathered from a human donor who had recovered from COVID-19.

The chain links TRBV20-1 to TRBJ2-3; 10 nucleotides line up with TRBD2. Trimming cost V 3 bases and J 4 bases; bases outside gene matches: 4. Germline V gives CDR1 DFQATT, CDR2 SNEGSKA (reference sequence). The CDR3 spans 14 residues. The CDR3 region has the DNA TGCAGTGCTAGTGGGCTAGCGGGAGCAGATACGCAGTATTTT. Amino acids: CSASGLAGADTQYF.

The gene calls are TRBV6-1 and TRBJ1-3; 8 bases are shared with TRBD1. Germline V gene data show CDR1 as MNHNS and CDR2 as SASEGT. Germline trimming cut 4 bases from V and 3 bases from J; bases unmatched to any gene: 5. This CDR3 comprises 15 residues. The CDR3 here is CASSALGQGGNTIYF. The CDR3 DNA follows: TGTGCCAGCAGTGCCCTAGGACAGGGTGGAAACACCATATATTTT.

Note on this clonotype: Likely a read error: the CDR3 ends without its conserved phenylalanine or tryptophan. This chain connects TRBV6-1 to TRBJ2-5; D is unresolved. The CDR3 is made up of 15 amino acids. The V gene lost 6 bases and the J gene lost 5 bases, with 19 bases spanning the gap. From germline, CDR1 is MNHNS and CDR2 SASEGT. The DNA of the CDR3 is TGTGCCAGCAGCCCCCAACGCCCAATCCTGGAGACCCAGTACTTA. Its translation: CASSPQRPILETQYL.

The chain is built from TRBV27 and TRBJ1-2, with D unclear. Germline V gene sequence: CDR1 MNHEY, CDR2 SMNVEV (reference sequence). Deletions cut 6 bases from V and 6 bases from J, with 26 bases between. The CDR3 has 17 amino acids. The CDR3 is CASRRTPLSRRLDGYTF. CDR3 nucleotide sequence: TGTGCCAGCAGACGAACCCCCTTATCGAGAAGGCTTGATGGCTACACCTTC.

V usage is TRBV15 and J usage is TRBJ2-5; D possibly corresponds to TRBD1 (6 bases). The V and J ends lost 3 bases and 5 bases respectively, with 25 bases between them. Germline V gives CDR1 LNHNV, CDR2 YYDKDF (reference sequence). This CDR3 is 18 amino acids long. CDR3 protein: CATSRTGRFGGEMETQYF. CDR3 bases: TGTGCCACCAGCAGGACGGGGCGGTTTGGGGGCGAAATGGAGACCCAGTACTTC.

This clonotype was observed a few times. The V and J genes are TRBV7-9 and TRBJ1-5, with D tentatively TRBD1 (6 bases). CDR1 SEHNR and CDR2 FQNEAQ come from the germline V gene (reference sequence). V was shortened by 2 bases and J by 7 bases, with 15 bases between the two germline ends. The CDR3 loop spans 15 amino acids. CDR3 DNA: TGTGCCAGCAGCTTATTTGGGGGCGAGGGACAGCCCCAGCATTTT. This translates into CASSLFGGEGQPQHF.

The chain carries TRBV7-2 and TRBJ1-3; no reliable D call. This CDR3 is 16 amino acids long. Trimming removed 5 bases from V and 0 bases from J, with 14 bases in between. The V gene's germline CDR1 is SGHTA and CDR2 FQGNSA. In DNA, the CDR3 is TGTGCCAGCAGCCTAATCACCTCTTCCTCTGGAAACACCATATATTTT. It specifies CASSLITSSSGNTIYF.

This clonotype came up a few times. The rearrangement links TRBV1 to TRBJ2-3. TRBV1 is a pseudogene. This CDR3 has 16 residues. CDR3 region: CTSSPRLALLTDTQYF. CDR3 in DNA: TGCACCAGCAGCCCCCGACTCGCACTACTAACAGATACGCAGTATTTT.

The CDR3 is CASSTRAHQGYGYTF. In DNA form, the CDR3 reads TGTGCCAGCAGTACGCGGGCCCACCAGGGCTATGGCTACACCTTC. The chain recombines TRBV12-3 or TRBV12-4 with TRBJ1-2; the D gene is possibly TRBD1 (5 bases). The CDR3 is made up of 15 amino acids. V lost 5 bases and J 4 bases, leaving 17 bases between the germline ends.

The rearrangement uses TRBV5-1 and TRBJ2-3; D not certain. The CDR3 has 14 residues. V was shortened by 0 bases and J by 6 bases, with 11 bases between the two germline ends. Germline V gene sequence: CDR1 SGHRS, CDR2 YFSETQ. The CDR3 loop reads CASSLVPGGDTQYF. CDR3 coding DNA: TGCGCCAGCAGCTTGGTGCCCGGTGGGGATACGCAGTATTTT.

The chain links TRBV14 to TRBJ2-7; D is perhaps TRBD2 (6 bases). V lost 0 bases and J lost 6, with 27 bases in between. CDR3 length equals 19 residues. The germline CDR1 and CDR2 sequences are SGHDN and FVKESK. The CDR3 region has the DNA TGTGCCAGCAGCCAAGATCCCGCCTCGACATGGGCGGGAACCAGCGAGCAGTACTTC. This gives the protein CASSQDPASTWAGTSEQYF.

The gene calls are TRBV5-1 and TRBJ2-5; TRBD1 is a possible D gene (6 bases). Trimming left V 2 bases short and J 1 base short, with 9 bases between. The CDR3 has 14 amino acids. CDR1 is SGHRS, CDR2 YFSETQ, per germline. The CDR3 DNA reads TGCGCCAGCAGCTTACTGACAGGCCAAGAGACCCAGTACTTC. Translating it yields CASSLLTGQETQYF.

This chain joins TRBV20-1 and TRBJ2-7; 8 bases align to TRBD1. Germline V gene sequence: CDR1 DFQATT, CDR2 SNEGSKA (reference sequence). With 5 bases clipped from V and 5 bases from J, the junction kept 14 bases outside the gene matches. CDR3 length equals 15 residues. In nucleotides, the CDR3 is TGCAGTGCTGGCACTTCGGATCAGGGGGCCGACGAGCAGTACTTC. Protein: CSAGTSDQGADEQYF.

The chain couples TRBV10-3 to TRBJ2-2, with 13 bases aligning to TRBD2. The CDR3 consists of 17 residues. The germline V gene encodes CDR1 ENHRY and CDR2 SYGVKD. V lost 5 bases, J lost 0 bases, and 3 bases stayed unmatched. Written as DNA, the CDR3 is TGTGCCATCAGTCCGACTAGCGGGGGGCCGAACACCGGGGAGCTGTTTTTT. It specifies CAISPTSGGPNTGELFF.

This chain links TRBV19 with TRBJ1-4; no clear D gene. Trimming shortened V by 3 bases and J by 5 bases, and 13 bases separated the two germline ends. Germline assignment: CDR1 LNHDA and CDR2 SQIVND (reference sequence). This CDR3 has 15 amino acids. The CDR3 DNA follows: TGTGCCAGTAGTATCTGGGGTCAGAGGAATGAAAAACTGTTTTTT. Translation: CASSIWGQRNEKLFF.

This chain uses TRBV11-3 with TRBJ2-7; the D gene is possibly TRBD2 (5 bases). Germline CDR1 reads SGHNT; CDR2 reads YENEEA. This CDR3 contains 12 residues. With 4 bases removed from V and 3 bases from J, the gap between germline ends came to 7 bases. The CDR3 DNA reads TGTGCCAGCAGCTCCCGGGGCTACGAGCAGTACTTC. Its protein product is CASSSRGYEQYF.

The CDR3 region is CSARGTGDTYEQYF. The CDR3 coding sequence is TGCAGTGCTAGAGGGACAGGGGATACCTACGAGCAGTACTTC. V and J are TRBV20-1 and TRBJ2-7; 9 bases agree with TRBD1. CDR1 is DFQATT and CDR2 is SNEGSKA in the germline V gene (reference sequence). This CDR3 has 14 amino acids. The V segment lost 1 base and the J segment 2 bases; nucleotides outside the gene matches: 3.

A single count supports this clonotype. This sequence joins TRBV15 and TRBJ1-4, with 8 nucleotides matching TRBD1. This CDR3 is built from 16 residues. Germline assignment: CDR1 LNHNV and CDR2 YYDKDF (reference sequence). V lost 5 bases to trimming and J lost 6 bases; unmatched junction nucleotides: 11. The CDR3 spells CATSPTQGAGDEKLFF. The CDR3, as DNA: TGTGCCACCAGCCCTACCCAGGGGGCTGGGGATGAAAAACTGTTTTTT.

The CDR3 DNA reads TGTGCCAGCAGCTTAGCGGGGTTCACTGAAGCTTTCTTT. Translation: CASSLAGFTEAFF. This rearrangement joins TRBV7-2 to TRBJ1-1; D ambiguous. V dropped 0 bases and J dropped 4 bases, with 6 bases sitting between them. The CDR3 totals 13 residues. Germline values: CDR1 SGHTA, CDR2 FQGNSA.

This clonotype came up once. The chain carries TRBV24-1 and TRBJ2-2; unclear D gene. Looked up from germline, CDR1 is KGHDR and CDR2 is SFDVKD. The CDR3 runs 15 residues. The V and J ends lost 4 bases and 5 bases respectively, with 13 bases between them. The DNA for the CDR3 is TGTGCCACCAGTGACCCTTCCTCACGTACCGGGGAGCTGTTTTTT. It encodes CATSDPSSRTGELFF.

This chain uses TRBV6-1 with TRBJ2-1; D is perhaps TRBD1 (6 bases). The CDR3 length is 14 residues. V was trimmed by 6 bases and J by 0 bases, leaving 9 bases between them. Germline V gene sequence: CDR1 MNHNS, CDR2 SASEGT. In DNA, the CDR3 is TGTGCCAGCAGCCAGGACAGCTCCTACAATGAGCAGTTCTTC. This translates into CASSQDSSYNEQFF.

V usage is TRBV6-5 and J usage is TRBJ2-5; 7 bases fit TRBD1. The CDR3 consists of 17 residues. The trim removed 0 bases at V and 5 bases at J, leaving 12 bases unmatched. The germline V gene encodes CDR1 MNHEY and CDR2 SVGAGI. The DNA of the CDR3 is TGTGCCAGCAGTTACTCAGGGGGCGTCATATATGGGGAGACCCAGTACTTC. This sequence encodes CASSYSGGVIYGETQYF.

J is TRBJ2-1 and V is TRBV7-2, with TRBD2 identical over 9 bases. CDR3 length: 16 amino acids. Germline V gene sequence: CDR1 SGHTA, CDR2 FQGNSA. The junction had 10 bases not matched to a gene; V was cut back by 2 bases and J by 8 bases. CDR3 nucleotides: TGTGCCAGCAGCTTATATGGCGGGGGGGCAGGGTATGAGCAGTTCTTC. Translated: CASSLYGGGAGYEQFF.

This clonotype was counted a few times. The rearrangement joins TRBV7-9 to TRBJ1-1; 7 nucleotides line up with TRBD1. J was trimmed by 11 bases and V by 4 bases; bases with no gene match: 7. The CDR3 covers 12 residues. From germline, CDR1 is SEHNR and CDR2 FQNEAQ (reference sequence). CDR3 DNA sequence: TGTGCCAGCAGCTCCAACAACAGGGGTGCTTTCTTT. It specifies CASSSNNRGAFF.

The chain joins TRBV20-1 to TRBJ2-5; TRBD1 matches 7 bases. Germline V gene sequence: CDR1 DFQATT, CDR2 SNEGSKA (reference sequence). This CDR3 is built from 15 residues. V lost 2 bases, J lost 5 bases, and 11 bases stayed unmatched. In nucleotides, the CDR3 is TGCAGTGCTAGAAGGCCCCAAGGGGGCGCGGAGACCCAGTACTTC. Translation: CSARRPQGGAETQYF.

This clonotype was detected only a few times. The CDR3 DNA follows: TGTGCCAGCAGCTCCCTCCCGGGGGGGAGCCACAATGAGCAGTTCTTC. Its translation is CASSSLPGGSHNEQFF. This chain connects TRBV7-2 to TRBJ2-1; TRBD2 matches 8 bases. V lost 4 bases to trimming and J lost 5 bases; unmatched junction nucleotides: 10. The germline gives CDR1 SGHTA, CDR2 FQGNSA. This CDR3 spans 16 amino acids.

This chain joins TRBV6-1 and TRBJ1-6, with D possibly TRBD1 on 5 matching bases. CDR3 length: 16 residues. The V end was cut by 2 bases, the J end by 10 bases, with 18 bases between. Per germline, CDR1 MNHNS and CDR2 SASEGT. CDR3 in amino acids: CASSEQPGLSSSPLHF. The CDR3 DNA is TGTGCCAGCAGTGAACAGCCGGGGCTGTCCTCATCACCCCTCCACTTT.

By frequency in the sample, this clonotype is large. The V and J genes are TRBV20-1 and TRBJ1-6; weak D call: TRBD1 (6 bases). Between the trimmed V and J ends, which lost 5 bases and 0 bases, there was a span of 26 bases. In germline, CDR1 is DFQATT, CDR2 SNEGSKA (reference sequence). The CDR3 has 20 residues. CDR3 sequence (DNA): TGCAGTGCTCCCCTTCTCGGACCCGCGGGGGCGAGCTCCTATAATTCACCCCTCCACTTT. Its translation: CSAPLLGPAGASSYNSPLHF.

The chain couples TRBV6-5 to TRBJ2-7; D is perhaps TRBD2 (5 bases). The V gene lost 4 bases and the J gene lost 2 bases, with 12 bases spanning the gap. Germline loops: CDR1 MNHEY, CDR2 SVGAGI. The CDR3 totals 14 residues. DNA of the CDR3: TGTGCCAGCAGTTCAGGACGGGATACCTACGAGCAGTACTTC. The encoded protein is CASSSGRDTYEQYF.

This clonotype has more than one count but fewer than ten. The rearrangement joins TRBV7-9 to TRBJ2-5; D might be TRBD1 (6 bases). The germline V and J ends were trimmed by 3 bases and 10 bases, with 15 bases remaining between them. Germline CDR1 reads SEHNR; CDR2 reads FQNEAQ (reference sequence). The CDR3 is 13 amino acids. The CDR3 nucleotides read TGTGCCAGCAGCTTTGGGTCGAGGGGGAGCCAGTACTTC. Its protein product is CASSFGSRGSQYF.

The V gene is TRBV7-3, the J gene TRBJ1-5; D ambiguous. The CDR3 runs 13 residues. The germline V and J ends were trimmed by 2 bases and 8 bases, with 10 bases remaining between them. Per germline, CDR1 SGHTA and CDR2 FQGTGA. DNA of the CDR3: TGTGCCAGCAGCTTATCATTGGGTGAGCCCCAGCATTTT. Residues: CASSLSLGEPQHF.